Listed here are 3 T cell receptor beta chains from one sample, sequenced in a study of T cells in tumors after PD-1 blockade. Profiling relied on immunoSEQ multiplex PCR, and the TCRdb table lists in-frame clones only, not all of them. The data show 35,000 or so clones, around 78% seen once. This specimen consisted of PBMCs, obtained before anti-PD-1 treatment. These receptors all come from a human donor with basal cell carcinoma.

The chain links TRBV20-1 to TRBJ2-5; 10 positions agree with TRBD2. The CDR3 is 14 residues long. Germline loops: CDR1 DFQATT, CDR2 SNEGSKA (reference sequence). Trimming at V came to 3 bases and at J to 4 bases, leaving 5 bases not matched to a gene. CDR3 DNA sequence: TGCAGTGCTAGTGGTCTAGCGGGAGTAGAGACCCAGTACTTC. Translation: CSASGLAGVETQYF.

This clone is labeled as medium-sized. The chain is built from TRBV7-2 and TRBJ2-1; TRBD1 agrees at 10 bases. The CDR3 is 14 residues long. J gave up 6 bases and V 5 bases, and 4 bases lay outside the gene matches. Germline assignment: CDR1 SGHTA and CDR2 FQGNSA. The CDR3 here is CASSRDRGGNEQFF. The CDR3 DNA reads TGTGCCAGCAGCCGGGACAGGGGAGGCAATGAGCAGTTCTTC. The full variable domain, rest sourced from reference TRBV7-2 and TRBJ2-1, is GAGVSQSPSNKVTEKGKDVELRCDPISGHTALYWYRQSLGQGLEFLIYFQGNSAPDKSGLPSDRFSAERTGGSVSTLTIQRTQQEDSAVYLCASSRDRGGNEQFFGPGTRLTVL.

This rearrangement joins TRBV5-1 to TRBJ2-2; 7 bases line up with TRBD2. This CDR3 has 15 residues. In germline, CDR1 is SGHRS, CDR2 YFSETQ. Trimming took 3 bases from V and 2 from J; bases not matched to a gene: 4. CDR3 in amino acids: CASSSLAVNTGELFF. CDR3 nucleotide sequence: TGCGCCAGCAGCTCCCTAGCGGTAAACACCGGGGAGCTGTTTTTT.